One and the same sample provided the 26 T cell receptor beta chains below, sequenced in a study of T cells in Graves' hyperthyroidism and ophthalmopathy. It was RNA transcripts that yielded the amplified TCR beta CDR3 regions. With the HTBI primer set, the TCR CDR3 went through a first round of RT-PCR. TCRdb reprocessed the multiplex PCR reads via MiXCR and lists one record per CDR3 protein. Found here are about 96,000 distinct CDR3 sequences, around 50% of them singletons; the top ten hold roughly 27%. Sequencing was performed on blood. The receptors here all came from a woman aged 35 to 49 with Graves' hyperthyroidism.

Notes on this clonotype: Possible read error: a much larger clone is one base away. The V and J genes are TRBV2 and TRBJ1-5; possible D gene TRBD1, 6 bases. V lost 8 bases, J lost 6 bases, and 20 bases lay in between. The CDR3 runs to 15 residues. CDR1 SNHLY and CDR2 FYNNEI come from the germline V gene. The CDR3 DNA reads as TGTGCCAGCCCACCACAGGGCTCGAGCGGTCAGCCCCAGCATTTT. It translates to CASPPQGSSGQPQHF.

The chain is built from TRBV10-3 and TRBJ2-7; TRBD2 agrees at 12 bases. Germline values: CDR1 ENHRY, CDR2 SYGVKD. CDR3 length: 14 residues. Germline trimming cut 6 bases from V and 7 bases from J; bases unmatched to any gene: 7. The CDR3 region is CAISPTSGSVEQYF. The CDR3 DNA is TGTGCCATCAGCCCGACTAGCGGGAGTGTTGAGCAGTACTTC.

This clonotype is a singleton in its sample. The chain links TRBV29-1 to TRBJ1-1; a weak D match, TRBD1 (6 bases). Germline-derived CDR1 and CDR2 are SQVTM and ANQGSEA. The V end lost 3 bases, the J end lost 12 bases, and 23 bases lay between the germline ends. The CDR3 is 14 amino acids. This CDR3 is CSVEGRRTGARTFF. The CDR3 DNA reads TGCAGCGTTGAGGGCCGGCGTACGGGGGCTCGCACTTTCTTT.

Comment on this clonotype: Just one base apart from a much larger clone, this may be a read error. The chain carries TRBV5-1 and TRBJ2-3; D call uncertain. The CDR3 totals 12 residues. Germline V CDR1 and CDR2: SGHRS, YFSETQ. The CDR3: CANSLESDTQYF. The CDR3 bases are TGCGCCAACAGCTTGGAGTCCGATACGCAGTATTTT.

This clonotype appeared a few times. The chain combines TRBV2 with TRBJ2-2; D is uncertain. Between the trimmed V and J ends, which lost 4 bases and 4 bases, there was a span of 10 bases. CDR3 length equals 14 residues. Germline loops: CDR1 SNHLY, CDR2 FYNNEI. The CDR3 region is CASSAIHSTGELFF. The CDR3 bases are TGTGCCAGCAGTGCTATACATAGCACCGGGGAGCTGTTTTTT. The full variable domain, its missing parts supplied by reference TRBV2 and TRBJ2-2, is EPEVTQTPSHQVTQMGQEVILRCVPISNHLYFYWYRQILGQKVEFLVSFYNNEISEKSEIFDDQFSVERPDGSNFTLKIRSTKLEDSAMYFCASSAIHSTGELFFGEGSRLTVL.

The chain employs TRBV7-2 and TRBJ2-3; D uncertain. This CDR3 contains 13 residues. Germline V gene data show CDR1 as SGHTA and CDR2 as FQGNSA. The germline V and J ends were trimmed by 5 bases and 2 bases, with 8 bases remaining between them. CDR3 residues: CASSRALTDTQYF. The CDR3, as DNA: TGTGCCAGCAGCCGGGCTCTCACAGATACGCAGTATTTT.

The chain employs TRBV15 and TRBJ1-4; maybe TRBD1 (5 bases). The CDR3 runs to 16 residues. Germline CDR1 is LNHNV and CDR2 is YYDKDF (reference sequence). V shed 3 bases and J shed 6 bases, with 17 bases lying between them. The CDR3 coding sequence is TGTGCCACCAGCAGCGTAGGGGCCCAGCTGGATGAAAAACTGTTTTTT. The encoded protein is CATSSVGAQLDEKLFF.

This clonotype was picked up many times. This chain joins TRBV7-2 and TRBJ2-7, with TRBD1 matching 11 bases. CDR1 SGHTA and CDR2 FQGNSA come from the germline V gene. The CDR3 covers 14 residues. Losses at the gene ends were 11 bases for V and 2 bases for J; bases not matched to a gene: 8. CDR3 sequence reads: CAWAGGQGAYEQYF. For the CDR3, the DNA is TGTGCCTGGGCCGGGGGACAGGGGGCCTACGAGCAGTACTTC.

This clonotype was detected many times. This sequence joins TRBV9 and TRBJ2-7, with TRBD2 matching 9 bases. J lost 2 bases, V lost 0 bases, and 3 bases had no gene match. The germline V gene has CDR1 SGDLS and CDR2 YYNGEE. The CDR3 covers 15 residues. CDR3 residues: CASSVGGLATYEQYF. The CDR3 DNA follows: TGTGCCAGCAGCGTAGGGGGACTAGCAACCTACGAGCAGTACTTC.

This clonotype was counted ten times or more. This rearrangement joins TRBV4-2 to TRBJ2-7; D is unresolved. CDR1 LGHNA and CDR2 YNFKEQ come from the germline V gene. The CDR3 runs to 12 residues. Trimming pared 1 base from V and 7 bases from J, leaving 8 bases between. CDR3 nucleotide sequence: TGTGCCAGCAGCCAAGGCCCAAGGGAGCAGTACTTC. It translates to CASSQGPREQYF.

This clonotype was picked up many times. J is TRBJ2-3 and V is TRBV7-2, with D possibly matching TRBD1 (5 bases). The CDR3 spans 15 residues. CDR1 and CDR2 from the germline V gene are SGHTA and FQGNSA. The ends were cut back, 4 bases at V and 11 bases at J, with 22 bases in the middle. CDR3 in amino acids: CASSSTVDASPRQYF. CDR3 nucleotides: TGTGCCAGCAGCTCGACAGTCGACGCCTCACCCCGGCAGTATTTT.

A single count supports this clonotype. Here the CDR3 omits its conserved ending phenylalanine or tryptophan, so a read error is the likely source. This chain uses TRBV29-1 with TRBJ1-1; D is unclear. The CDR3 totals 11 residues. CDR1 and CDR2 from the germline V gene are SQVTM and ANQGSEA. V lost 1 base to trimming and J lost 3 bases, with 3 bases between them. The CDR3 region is CSVEVHTEAFL. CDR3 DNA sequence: TGCAGCGTTGAAGTTCACACTGAAGCTTTCCTT.

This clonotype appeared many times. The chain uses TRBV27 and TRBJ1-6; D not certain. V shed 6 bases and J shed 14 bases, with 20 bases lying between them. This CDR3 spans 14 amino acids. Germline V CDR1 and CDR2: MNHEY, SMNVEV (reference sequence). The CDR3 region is CASRSSSTVLTLHF. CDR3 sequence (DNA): TGTGCCAGCAGATCAAGTTCGACGGTTTTAACCCTCCACTTT.

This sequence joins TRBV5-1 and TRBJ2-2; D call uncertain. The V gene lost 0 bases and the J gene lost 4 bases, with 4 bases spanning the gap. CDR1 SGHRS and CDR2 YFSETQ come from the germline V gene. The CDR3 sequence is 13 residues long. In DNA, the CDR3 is TGCGCCAGCAGCTTGGCAGCCACCGGGGAGCTGTTTTTT. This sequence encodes CASSLAATGELFF.

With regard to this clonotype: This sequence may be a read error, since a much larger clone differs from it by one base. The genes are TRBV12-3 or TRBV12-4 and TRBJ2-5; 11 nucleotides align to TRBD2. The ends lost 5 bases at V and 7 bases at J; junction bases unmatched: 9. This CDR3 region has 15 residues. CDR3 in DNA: TGTGCCAGCAGTGAATTAGCGGGAGGGGGAGGGACCCAGTACTTC. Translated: CASSELAGGGGTQYF.

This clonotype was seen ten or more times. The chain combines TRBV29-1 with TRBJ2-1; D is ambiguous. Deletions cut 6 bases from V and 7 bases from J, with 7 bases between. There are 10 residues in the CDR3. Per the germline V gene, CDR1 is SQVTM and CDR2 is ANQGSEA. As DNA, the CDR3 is TGCAGCGTCCGGATAAATGAGCAGTTCTTC. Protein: CSVRINEQFF.

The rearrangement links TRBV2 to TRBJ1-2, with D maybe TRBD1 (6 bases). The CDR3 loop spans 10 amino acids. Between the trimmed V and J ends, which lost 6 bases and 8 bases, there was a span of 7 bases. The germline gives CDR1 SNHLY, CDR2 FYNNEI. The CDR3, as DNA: TGTGCCAGCAGCGGACAGGGCTACACCTTC. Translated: CASSGQGYTF.

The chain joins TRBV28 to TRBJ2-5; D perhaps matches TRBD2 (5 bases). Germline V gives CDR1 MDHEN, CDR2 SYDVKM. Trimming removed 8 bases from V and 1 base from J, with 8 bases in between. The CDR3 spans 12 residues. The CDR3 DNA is TGTGCCAGCGGCGGGCTCCAAGAGACCCAGTACTTC. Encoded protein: CASGGLQETQYF. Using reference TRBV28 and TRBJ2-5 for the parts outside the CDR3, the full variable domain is DVKVTQSSRYLVKRTGEKVFLECVQDMDHENMFWYRQDPGLGLRLIYFSYDVKMKEKGDIPEGYSVSREKKERFSLILESASTNQTSMYLCASGGLQETQYFGPGTRLLVL.

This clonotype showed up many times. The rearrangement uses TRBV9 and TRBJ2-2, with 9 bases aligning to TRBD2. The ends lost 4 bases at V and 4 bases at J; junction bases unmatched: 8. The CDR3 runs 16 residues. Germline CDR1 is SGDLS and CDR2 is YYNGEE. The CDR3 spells CASSHGLATRTGELFF. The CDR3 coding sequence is TGTGCCAGCAGCCACGGACTAGCGACCCGCACCGGGGAGCTGTTTTTT.

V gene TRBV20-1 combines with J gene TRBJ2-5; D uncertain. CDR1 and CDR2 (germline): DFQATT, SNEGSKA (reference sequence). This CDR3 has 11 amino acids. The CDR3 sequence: CSGQLQETQYF. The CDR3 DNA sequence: TGCAGCGGGCAGTTACAAGAGACCCAGTACTTC.

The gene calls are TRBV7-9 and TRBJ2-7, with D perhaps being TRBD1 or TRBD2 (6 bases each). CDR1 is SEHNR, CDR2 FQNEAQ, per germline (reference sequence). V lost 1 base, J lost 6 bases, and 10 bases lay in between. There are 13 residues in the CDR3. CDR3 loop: CASSLEGGGEQYF. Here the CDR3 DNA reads TGTGCCAGCAGCTTAGAGGGGGGCGGCGAGCAGTACTTC.

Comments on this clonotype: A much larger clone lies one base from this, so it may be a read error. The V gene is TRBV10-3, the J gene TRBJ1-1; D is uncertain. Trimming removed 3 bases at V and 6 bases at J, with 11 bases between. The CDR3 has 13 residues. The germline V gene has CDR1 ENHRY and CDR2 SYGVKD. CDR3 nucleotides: TGTGCCATCAGTGAACAGATGGAGGCTGAAGCTTTCTTT. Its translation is CAISEQMEAEAFF.

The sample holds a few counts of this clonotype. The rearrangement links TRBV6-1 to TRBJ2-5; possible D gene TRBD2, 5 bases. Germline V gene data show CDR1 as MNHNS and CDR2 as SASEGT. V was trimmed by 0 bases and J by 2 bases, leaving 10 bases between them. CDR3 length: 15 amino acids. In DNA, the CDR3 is TGTGCCAGCAGTGAAGCTTGGGAGATACAAGAGACCCAGTACTTC. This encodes CASSEAWEIQETQYF.

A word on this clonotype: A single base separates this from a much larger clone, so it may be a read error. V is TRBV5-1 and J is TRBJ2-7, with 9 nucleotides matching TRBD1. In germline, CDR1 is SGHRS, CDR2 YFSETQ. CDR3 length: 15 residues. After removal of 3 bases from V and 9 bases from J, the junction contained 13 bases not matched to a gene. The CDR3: CASSSTGTGLNGQYF. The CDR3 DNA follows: TGCGCCAGCAGCTCAACCGGGACAGGGCTCAACGGGCAGTACTTC.

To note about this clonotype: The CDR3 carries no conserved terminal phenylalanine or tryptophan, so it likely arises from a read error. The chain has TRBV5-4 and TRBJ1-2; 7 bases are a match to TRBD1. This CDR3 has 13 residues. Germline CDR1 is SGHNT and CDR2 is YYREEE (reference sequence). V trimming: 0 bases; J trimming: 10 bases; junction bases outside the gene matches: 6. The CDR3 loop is CASSLVGGGDYTL. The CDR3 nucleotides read TGTGCCAGCAGCTTGGTAGGGGGCGGCGACTACACCCTC.

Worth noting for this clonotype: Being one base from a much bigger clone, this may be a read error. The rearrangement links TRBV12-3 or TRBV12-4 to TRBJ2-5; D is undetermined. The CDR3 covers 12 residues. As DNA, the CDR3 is TGTGCCAGCAGTTTCCTGGCCCAGACCCAGCACTTC. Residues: CASSFLAQTQHF.